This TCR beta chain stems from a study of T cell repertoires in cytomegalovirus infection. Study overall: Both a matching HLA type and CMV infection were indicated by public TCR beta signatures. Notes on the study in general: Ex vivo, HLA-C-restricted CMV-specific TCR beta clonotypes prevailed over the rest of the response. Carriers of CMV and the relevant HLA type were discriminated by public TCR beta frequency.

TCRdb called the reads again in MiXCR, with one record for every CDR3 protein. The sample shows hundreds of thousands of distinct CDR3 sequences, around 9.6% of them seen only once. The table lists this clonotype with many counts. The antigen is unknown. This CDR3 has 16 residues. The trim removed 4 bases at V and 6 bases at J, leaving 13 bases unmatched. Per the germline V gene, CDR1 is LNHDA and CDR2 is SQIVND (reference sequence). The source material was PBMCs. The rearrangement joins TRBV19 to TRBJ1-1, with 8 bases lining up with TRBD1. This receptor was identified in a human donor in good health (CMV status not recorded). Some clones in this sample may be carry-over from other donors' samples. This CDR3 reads CASSTTQGASSSEAFF. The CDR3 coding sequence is TGTGCCAGTAGTACGACGCAGGGGGCGTCGTCCTCTGAAGCTTTCTTT.